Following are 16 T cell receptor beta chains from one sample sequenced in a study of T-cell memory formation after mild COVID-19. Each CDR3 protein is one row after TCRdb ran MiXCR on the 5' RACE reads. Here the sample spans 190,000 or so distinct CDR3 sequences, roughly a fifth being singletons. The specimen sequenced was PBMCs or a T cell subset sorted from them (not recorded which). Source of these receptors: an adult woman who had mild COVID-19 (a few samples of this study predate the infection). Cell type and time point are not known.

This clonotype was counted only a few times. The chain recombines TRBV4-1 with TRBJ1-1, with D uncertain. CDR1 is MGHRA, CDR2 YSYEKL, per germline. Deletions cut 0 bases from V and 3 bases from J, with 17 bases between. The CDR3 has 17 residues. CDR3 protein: CASSQDNEGGWDTEAFF. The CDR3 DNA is TGCGCCAGCAGCCAAGATAATGAGGGAGGATGGGACACTGAAGCTTTCTTT.

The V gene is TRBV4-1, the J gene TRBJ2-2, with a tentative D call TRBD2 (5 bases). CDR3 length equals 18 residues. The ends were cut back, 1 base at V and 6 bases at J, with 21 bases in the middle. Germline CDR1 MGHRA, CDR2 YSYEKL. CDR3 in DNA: TGCGCCAGCAGCCAAGTGAAACTATTGGGCCAGGAGGCCGGGGAGCTGTTTTTT. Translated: CASSQVKLLGQEAGELFF.

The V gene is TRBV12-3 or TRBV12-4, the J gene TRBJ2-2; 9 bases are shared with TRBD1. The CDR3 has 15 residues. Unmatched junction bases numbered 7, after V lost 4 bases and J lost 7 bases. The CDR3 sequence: CASSSYRGRVGELFF. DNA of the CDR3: TGTGCCAGCAGTTCTTACAGGGGGCGAGTCGGGGAGCTGTTTTTT.

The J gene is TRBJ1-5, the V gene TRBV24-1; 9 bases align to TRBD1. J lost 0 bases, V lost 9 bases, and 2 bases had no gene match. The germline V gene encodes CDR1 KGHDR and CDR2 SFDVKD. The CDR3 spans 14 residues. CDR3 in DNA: TGTGCCACCGCGGACAGGGGTAGCAATCAGCCCCAGCATTTT. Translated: CATADRGSNQPQHF.

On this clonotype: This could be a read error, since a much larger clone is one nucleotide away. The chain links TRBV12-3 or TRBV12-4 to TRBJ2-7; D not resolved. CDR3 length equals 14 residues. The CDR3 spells CASSLFGGSYEKYF. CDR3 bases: TGTGCCAGCAGTCTGTTCGGCGGTTCCTACGAGAAGTACTTC.

CDR3 nucleotides: TGTGCCAGCAGCCCAGGGTCGCAGAACACTGAAGCTTTCTTT. This translates into CASSPGSQNTEAFF. The chain links TRBV12-3 or TRBV12-4 to TRBJ1-1; maybe TRBD1 (5 bases). The CDR3 length is 14 residues. The ends were cut back, 6 bases at V and 1 base at J, with 12 bases in the middle.

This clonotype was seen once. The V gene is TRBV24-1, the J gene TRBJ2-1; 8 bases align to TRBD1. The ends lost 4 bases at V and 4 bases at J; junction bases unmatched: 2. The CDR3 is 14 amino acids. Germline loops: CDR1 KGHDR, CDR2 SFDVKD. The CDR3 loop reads CATSEDRDYNEQFF. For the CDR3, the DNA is TGTGCCACCAGTGAGGACAGGGATTACAATGAGCAGTTCTTC.

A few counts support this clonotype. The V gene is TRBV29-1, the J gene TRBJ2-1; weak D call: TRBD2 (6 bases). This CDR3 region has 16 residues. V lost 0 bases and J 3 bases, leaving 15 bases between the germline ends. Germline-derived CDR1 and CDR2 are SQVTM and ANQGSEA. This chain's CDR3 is CSVEDWGDPNYNEQFF. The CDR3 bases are TGCAGCGTTGAAGATTGGGGGGACCCAAACTACAATGAGCAGTTCTTC.

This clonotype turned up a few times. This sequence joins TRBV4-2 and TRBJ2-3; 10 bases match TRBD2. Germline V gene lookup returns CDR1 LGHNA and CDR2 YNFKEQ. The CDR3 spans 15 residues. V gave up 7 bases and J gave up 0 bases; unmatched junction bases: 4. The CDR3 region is CASTIAGGSTDTQYF. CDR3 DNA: TGTGCCAGCACAATAGCGGGGGGAAGCACAGATACGCAGTATTTT.

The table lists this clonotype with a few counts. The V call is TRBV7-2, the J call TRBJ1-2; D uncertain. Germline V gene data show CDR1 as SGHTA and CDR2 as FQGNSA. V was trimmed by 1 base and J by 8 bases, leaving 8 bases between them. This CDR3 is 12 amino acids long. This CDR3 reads CASSLGGLGYTF. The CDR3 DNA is TGTGCCAGCAGCTTAGGCGGGTTGGGCTACACCTTC. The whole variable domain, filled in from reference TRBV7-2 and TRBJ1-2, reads GAGVSQSPSNKVTEKGKDVELRCDPISGHTALYWYRQSLGQGLEFLIYFQGNSAPDKSGLPSDRFSAERTGGSVSTLTIQRTQQEDSAVYLCASSLGGLGYTFGSGTRLTVV.

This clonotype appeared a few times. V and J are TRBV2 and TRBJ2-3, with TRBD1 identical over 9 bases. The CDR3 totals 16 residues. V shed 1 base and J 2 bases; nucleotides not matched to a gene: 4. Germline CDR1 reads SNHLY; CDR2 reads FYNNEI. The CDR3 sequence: CASSEGGTGTTDTQYF. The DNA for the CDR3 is TGTGCCAGCAGTGAAGGCGGGACAGGGACCACAGATACGCAGTATTTT.

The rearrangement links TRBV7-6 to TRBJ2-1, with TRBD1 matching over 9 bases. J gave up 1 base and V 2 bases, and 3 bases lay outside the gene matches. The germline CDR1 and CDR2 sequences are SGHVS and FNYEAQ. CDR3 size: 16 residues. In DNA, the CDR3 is TGTGCCAGCAGCTTAACAGGGGGCGGATCCTACAATGAGCAGTTCTTC. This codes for CASSLTGGGSYNEQFF.

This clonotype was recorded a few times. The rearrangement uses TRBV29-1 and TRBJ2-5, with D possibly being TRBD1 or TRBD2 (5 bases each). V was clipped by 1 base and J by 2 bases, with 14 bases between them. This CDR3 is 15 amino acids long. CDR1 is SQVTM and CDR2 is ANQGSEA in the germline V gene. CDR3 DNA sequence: TGCAGCGTTGAAGGGTTCCGGGACGGTCAAGAGACCCAGTACTTC. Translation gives CSVEGFRDGQETQYF.

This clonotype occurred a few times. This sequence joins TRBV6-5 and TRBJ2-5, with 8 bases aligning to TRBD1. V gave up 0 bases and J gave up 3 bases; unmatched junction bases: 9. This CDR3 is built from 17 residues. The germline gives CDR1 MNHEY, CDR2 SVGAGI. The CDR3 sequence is CASSYSRWTGQEETQYF. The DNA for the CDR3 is TGTGCCAGCAGTTACTCGCGCTGGACAGGGCAAGAAGAGACCCAGTACTTC.

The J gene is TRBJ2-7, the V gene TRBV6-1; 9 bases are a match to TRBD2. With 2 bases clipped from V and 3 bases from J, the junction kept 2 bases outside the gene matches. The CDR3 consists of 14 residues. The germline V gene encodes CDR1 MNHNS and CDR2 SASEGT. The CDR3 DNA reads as TGTGCCAGCAGTGAACCTAGCGGGGTCTACGAGCAGTACTTC. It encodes CASSEPSGVYEQYF.

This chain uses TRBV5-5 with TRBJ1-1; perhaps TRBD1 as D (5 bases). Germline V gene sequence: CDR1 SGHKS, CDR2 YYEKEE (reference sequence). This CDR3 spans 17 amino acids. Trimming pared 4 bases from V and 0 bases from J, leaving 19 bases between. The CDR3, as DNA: TGTGCCAGCAGCCCCCTGGGGCTACAAATAGTGAACACTGAAGCTTTCTTT. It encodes CASSPLGLQIVNTEAFF. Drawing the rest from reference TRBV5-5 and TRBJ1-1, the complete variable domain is DAGVTQSPTHLIKTRGQQVTLRCSPISGHKSVSWYQQVLGQGPQFIFQYYEKEERGRGNFPDRFSARQFPNYSSELNVNALLLGDSALYLCASSPLGLQIVNTEAFFGQGTRLTVV.